This T cell receptor (beta chain) was profiled in a study of blood T cell repertoires in COVID-19. Study background: COVID-19 samples collected from the United States, Italy and Spain covered acute and convalescent phases.

Method: immunoSEQ multiplex PCR; TCRdb's copy keeps in-frame clones and lacks some. The data hold 100,000 or so clones, with about four fifths observed a single time. Sequencing was done on a sample of peripheral blood. This TCR derives from a man in his 70s with active or convalescent COVID-19.

The CDR3 here is CASSLERGGIETQYF. The CDR3, as DNA: TGCGCCAGCAGTTTAGAAAGGGGGGGCATAGAGACCCAGTACTTC. The rearrangement joins TRBV5-1 to TRBJ2-5, with D maybe TRBD2 (7 bases). V lost 5 bases and J lost 4, with 18 bases in between. The germline V gene has CDR1 SGHRS and CDR2 YFSETQ. The CDR3 runs to 15 residues.